This T cell receptor (beta chain) was observed in a study of cytomegalovirus exposure and HLA in healthy donors. Study-level background: The 500 to 750 first-cohort repertoires and the approximately 110 validation repertoires shared the same platform, a later analysis reported.

Produced via immunoSEQ multiplex PCR; TCRdb's table is partial and in-frame only. The profile shows more than 300,000 clones, 80% to 90% of them singletons. In this sample, this clone turned up a few times. CDR3 size: 15 residues. J lost 2 bases, V lost 0 bases, and 3 bases had no gene match. CDR1 and CDR2 (germline): MNHNY, SVGAGI (reference sequence). The specimen was PBMCs. The TCR sequence derives from a woman under 30 in good health and CMV-seronegative. The rearrangement joins TRBV6-6 to TRBJ2-7, with TRBD1 matching 8 bases. CDR3 coding DNA: TGTGCCAGCAGTTACTCGACAGGGGAACCCTACGAGCAGTACTTC. This translates into CASSYSTGEPYEQYF.